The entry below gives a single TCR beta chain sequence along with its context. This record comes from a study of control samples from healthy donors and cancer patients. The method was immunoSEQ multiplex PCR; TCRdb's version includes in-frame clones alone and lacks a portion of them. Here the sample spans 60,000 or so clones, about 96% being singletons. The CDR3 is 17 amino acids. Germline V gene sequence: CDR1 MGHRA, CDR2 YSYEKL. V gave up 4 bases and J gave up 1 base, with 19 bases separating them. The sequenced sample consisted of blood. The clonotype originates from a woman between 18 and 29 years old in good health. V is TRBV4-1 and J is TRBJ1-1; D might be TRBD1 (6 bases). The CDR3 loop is CASSRLRLGGANTEAFF. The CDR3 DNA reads TGCGCCAGCAGCCGCCTAAGATTGGGGGGCGCGAACACTGAAGCTTTCTTT.